This T cell receptor (beta chain) was captured in a study of beta chain features in type 1 diabetes. Broader study findings: There was a moderate but significant shortening of TCRB CDR3s in all four CD4+ subsets of Type 1 diabetes patients. Type 1 diabetes patients had fewer VDJ junction insertions and more deletions. Compared with healthy donors, patients appeared to share more similar naive, central memory and regulatory TCRB repertoires.

This clone came up a few times. Its antigen is currently unknown. Other nucleotide sequences from this sample produce the same CDR3. Reverse transcription of all isolated RNA meant that expressed TCRB transcripts were sequenced. Here immunoSEQ multiplex PCR was the method, and the copy in TCRdb shows in-frame clones only, minus some. Of about 650,000 clones in the sample, 9.5% to 15% are singletons; the top ten hold more than 0.09%. Only one heparinised blood draw was taken per donor, and its volume averaged approximately 120 mL. CDR3 length equals 12 residues. Germline V lookup: CDR1 ENHRY, CDR2 SYGVKD. V gave up 3 bases and J gave up 1 base, with 4 bases separating them.

The receptor was isolated from a man in his thirties or forties with type 1 diabetes. The sequenced sample consisted of naive CD4+ T cells from blood. This chain joins TRBV10-3 and TRBJ2-7, with no clear D. The CDR3 region has the DNA TGTGCCATCAGTGACACTTCCTACGAGCAGTACTTC. Translated: CAISDTSYEQYF.